The 2 T cell receptor beta chains reported below all come from one sample, sequenced in a study of blood T cell repertoires in COVID-19. The protocol was immunoSEQ multiplex PCR, while the TCRdb copy is restricted to in-frame clones and leaves out a portion. Of approximately 40,000 clones detected, roughly 87% appear once; the ten largest clones hold around 25%. Material for sequencing was peripheral blood. The receptors come from a woman of 80 years or more in a cohort sampled during active or convalescent COVID-19.

The genes are TRBV9 and TRBJ1-2; D possibly corresponds to TRBD1 (6 bases). Trimming left V 0 bases short and J 8 bases short, with 11 bases between. This CDR3 has 13 residues. CDR1 and CDR2 (germline): SGDLS, YYNGEE. The CDR3 nucleotides are TGTGCCAGCAGCGTAGACAGGGTGGGAGGCTACACCTTC. Its protein is CASSVDRVGGYTF.

The genes are TRBV5-1 and TRBJ2-7; no reliable D call. The length of the CDR3 is 16 residues. Germline CDR1 is SGHRS and CDR2 is YFSETQ. Trimming pared 4 bases from V and 5 bases from J, leaving 22 bases between. The CDR3 DNA follows: TGCGCCAGCAGCCGTCAGAGAGGCCTTAGCAACGACGAGCAGTACTTC. It yields the protein CASSRQRGLSNDEQYF.